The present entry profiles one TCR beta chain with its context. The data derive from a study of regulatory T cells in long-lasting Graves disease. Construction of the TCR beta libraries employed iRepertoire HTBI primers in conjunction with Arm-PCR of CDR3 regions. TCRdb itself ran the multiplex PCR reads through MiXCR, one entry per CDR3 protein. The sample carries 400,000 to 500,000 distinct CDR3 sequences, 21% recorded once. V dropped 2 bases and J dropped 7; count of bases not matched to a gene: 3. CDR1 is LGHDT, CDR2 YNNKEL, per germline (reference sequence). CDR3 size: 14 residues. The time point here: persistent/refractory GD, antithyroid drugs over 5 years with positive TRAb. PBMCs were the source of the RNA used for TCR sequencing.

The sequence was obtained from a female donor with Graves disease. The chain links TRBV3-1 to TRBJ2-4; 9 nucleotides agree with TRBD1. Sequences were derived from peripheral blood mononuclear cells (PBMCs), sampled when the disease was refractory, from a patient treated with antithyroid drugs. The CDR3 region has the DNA TGTGCCAGCAGCCAACGGGACAGGGTGAACATTCAGTACTTC. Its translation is CASSQRDRVNIQYF. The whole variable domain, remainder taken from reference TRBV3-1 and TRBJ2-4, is DTAVSQTPKYLVTQMGNDKSIKCEQNLGHDTMYWYKQDSKKFLKIMFSYNNKELIINETVPNRFSPKSPDKAHLNLHINSLELGDSAVYFCASSQRDRVNIQYFGAGTRLSVL.